This is a list of T cell receptor beta chains from one sample in a study of blood T cell repertoires in COVID-19. The table came from immunoSEQ multiplex PCR; TCRdb's copy has only in-frame clones and leaves some out. The sample holds approximately 280,000 clones, approximately 89% seen once. Material for sequencing was PBMCs or T cells enriched from blood (not recorded which). The receptor source for this set is a woman aged 18-29 years who had recovered from COVID-19. Each CDR3 is given with its conserved first and last residue. A D gene is named only where the DNA matches it firmly. Some rows have no size entry. The others give once, few or many, or a class for an expanded clone.

15	TRBD1	-	TRBV24-1	TRBJ2-7	TGTGCCACCAGTGGGGATACAGGGGGCGGTTACGAGCAGTACTTC	CATSGDTGGGYEQYF
14	TRBD1	-	TRBV2	TRBJ2-7	TGTGCCAGCAGTGCCCCCGGACAGGGCTACGAGCAGTACTTC	CASSAPGQGYEQYF
12	-	-	TRBV12-3/TRBV12-4	TRBJ2-5	TGTGCCAGCAGTTTGCTAGCGAAGACCCAGTACTTC	CASSLLAKTQYF
13	-	once	TRBV30	TRBJ1-2	TGTGCCTGGCAGGACAGTTTAAACTATGGCTACACCTTC	CAWQDSLNYGYTF
15	TRBD1	-	TRBV7-2	TRBJ1-1	TGTGCCAGCAGCTTAGTGGGGACAGGGGGCACTGAAGCTTTCTTT	CASSLVGTGGTEAFF
15	TRBD1	-	TRBV2	TRBJ2-3	TGTGCCAGCAGCCGCAGGGGGCCTAGCACAGATACGCAGTATTTT	CASSRRGPSTDTQYF
16	TRBD1	-	TRBV24-1	TRBJ2-7	TGTGCCACCAGTGATCCCCCCGGGACAGGGTCCTACGAGCAGTACTTC	CATSDPPGTGSYEQYF
15	-	-	TRBV5-6	TRBJ1-1	TGTGCCAGCAGCTTGGTAGGACAGCCGAACACTGAAGCTTTCTTT	CASSLVGQPNTEAFF
16	TRBD1	-	TRBV28	TRBJ1-2	TGTGCCAGCAGTTTCCGCGGACAGGTCGGAAAGGGGGGCTACACCTTC	CASSFRGQVGKGGYTF
15	TRBD1	-	TRBV9	TRBJ1-2	TGTGCCAGCAGCGTCTCCGGGACAGGGCGGTATGGCTACACCTTC	CASSVSGTGRYGYTF
11	-	-	TRBV28	TRBJ1-2	TGTGCCAGCAGAACAGGGTATGGCTACACCTTC	CASRTGYGYTF
17	TRBD1	-	TRBV3-1/TRBV3-2	TRBJ2-1	TGTGCCAGCAGCCAATTCCCCCCCGGGACAGGGGAAAATGAGCAGTTCTTC	CASSQFPPGTGENEQFF
16	-	-	TRBV5-1	TRBJ1-3	TGCGCCAGCAGCTTGGCGGGAACTAACTCTGGAAACACCATATATTTT	CASSLAGTNSGNTIYF
13	-	-	TRBV9	TRBJ1-2	TGTGCCAGCAGCCGGGGGGGGGCGCAAGGCTACACCTTC	CASSRGGAQGYTF
16	-	-	TRBV30	TRBJ1-6	TGTGCCTGGACCCAAATTACACAGCAGTATAATTCACCCCTCCACTTT	CAWTQITQQYNSPLHF
15	-	-	TRBV6-4	TRBJ2-3	TGTGCCAGCAGTGCCCTAGCCACAGGGCCAGATACGCAGTATTTT	CASSALATGPDTQYF
18	-	-	TRBV12-5	TRBJ2-3	TGTGCTAGTGGTTTGGAACCCAGACCCCGGCAGGGCCTAGATACGCAGTATTTT	CASGLEPRPRQGLDTQYF
15	TRBD1	once	TRBV6-5	TRBJ1-2	TGTGCCAGCAGTTACCTCCCAACAGGGGGCTATGGCTACACCTTC	CASSYLPTGGYGYTF
14	-	once	TRBV5-4	TRBJ2-5	TGTGCCAGCAGCTTGGGACAGTCACAAGAGACCCAGTACTTC	CASSLGQSQETQYF
12	-	once	TRBV7-8	TRBJ2-1	TGTGCCAGCAGCTTAGTGTCGGAGGAGCAGTTCTTC	CASSLVSEEQFF
18	TRBD1	-	TRBV19	TRBJ1-5	TGTGCCAGTAGTAAGTCCGGGACAGGGCTTGTACGCAATCAGCCCCAGCATTTT	CASSKSGTGLVRNQPQHF
11	TRBD1	-	TRBV27	TRBJ2-1	TGTGCCTCCAGGGGGCGCAATGAGCAGTTCTTC	CASRGRNEQFF
13	-	-	TRBV3-1/TRBV3-2	TRBJ2-7	TGTGCCAGCAGCCAAGGACTGGTATACGAGCAGTACTTC	CASSQGLVYEQYF
17	-	-	TRBV18	TRBJ2-3	TGTGCCAGCTCACCGAACCCACGGGTGCCTAGCACAGATACGCAGTATTTT	CASSPNPRVPSTDTQYF
13	TRBD1	-	TRBV5-6	TRBJ2-7	TGTGCCAGCAGCCCCGGGACAGCCTACGAGCAGTACTTC	CASSPGTAYEQYF
14	-	once	TRBV2	TRBJ2-3	TGTGCCAGAAGGGGGGGCCGGGTCACAGATACGCAGTATTTT	CARRGGRVTDTQYF
16	TRBD2	-	TRBV4-2	TRBJ2-1	TGTGCCAGCAGCCAAGCACTAGCGGGAGGCTACAATGAGCAGTTCTTC	CASSQALAGGYNEQFF
12	-	-	TRBV19	TRBJ1-3	TGTGCCAGTAGGCAGGGATCAAACACCATATATTTT	CASRQGSNTIYF
19	-	-	TRBV6-2/TRBV6-3	TRBJ2-6	TGTGCCAGCAGCCTTAAACTCAGGGGATACGTCTCTGGGGCCAACGTCCTGACTTTC	CASSLKLRGYVSGANVLTF
14	-	-	TRBV29-1	TRBJ1-2	TGCAGCGTTGGAATTCAGGGGCGGACGTATGGCTACACCTTC	CSVGIQGRTYGYTF
16	-	-	TRBV19	TRBJ2-3	TGTGCCAGTAGTATAGTGGGGCCTGAAAGCACAGATACGCAGTATTTT	CASSIVGPESTDTQYF
11	-	-	TRBV12-3/TRBV12-4	TRBJ2-3	TGTGCCAGCAGATACACAGATACGCAGTATTTT	CASRYTDTQYF
16	TRBD2	-	TRBV20-1	TRBJ2-3	TGCAGTGCTAGTCGGCCCGGGGGGGGGAGCACAGATACGCAGTATTTT	CSASRPGGGSTDTQYF
13	-	once	TRBV20-1	TRBJ2-5	TGCAGTGCTAGTTCACGGGGATTGGAGACCCAGTACTTC	CSASSRGLETQYF
14	-	-	TRBV27	TRBJ2-7	TGTGCCAGCAGTTCATCCGGGTTCACCTACGAGCAGTACTTC	CASSSSGFTYEQYF
14	-	-	TRBV7-2	TRBJ1-2	TGTGCCAGCAGCCTATCCTTGGGGGGTTATGGCTACACCTTC	CASSLSLGGYGYTF
15	TRBD1	few	TRBV30	TRBJ2-3	TGTGCCTGGAGTGTTAAACAGGGGAACGCAGATACGCAGTATTTT	CAWSVKQGNADTQYF
12	-	-	TRBV7-2	TRBJ2-1	TGTGCCGCAGGGGTGGGATACAATGAGCAGTTCTTC	CAAGVGYNEQFF
13	-	-	TRBV5-4	TRBJ2-7	TGTGCCAGCAGCTTGGACACCTCCTACGAGCAGTACTTC	CASSLDTSYEQYF
14	TRBD2	-	TRBV27	TRBJ2-7	TGTGCCAGCATGCCCTTAGCGGGAGGCTTCGAGCAGTACTTC	CASMPLAGGFEQYF
11	-	once	TRBV11-2	TRBJ2-3	TGTGCCAGCAGCTTCGGGGATACGCAGTATTTT	CASSFGDTQYF
14	-	-	TRBV19	TRBJ2-1	TGTGCCAGTAGTGGGCAGGGGCGTCCCAATGAGCAGTTCTTC	CASSGQGRPNEQFF
14	TRBD2	-	TRBV5-1	TRBJ2-2	TGCGCCAGCGGCGGGGGAGTGAGCACCGGGGAGCTGTTTTTT	CASGGGVSTGELFF
12	-	-	TRBV10-3	TRBJ2-1	TGTGCCAGTGATTATGGCGGCAATGAGCAGTTCTTC	CASDYGGNEQFF
15	-	-	TRBV3-1/TRBV3-2	TRBJ1-6	TGTGCCAGCAGCCAAGATCTGGCGGGGAATTCACCCCTCCACTTT	CASSQDLAGNSPLHF
13	-	-	TRBV12-3/TRBV12-4	TRBJ2-5	TGTGCCAGCAGTTTCCTCCACGGGGAGACCCAGTACTTC	CASSFLHGETQYF
16	TRBD2	-	TRBV2	TRBJ2-1	TGTGCCAGCGGGGTAGTAGCGGGATTAGATTCGGATGAGCAGTTCTTC	CASGVVAGLDSDEQFF
13	-	once	TRBV11-2	TRBJ1-1	TGTGCCAGCAGCTTAGATCGAGGAACTGAAGCTTTCTTT	CASSLDRGTEAFF
16	TRBD1	-	TRBV4-1	TRBJ2-7	TGCGCCAGCAGCCAAGATGGGGGGACAGGCGTCTACGAGCAGTACTTC	CASSQDGGTGVYEQYF
15	TRBD1	-	TRBV2	TRBJ2-7	TGTGCCACACATCCACCGGGACAGGGACTCTACGAGCAGTACTTC	CATHPPGQGLYEQYF
14	-	-	TRBV28	TRBJ2-7	TGTGCCAGCAGTCTACCCGGACGGGACTACGAGCAGTACTTC	CASSLPGRDYEQYF
15	-	-	TRBV7-9	TRBJ2-2	TGTGCCAGCCTGACAGCTAGTACTAACACCGGGGAGCTGTTTTTT	CASLTASTNTGELFF
15	TRBD2	-	TRBV4-3	TRBJ2-3	TGCGCCAGCAGCCACCTAGCGGGGACCGCAGATACGCAGTATTTT	CASSHLAGTADTQYF
15	-	-	TRBV11-2	TRBJ1-2	TGTGCCAGCAGCGACATCGTGGCAGGGTTCACGGGCTACACCTTC	CASSDIVAGFTGYTF
13	-	-	TRBV12-3/TRBV12-4	TRBJ1-3	TGTGCCAGCAGTACAAGCGAGCGGGACACCATATATTTT	CASSTSERDTIYF
13	-	few	TRBV7-9	TRBJ1-1	TGTGCCAGCAGCTCCTGGAGAGGGCACGAAGCTTTCTTT	CASSSWRGHEAFF
14	-	-	TRBV7-8	TRBJ2-4	TGTGCCAGCAGCTTACGGGTGGGCAAAAACATTCAGTACTTC	CASSLRVGKNIQYF
14	-	-	TRBV25-1	TRBJ1-5	TGTGCCAGCAGTGAATATTCGCTATCGCAGCCCCAGCATTTT	CASSEYSLSQPQHF